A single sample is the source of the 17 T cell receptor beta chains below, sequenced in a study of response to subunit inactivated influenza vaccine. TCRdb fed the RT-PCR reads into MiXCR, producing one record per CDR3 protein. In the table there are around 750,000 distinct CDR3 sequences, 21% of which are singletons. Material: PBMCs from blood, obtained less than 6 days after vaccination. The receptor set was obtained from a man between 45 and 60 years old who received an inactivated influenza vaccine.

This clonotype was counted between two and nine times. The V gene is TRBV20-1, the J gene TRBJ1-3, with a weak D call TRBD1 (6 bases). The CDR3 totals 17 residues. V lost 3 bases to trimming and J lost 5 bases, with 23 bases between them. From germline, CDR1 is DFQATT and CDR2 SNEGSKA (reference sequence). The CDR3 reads CSARGLQGSLMRNTIYF. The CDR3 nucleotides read TGCAGTGCTAGGGGACTACAGGGAAGTTTGATGAGAAACACCATATATTTT.

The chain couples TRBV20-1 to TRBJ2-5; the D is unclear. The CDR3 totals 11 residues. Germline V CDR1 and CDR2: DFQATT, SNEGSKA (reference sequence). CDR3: CRVPAKETQYF. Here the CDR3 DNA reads TGCAGGGTCCCGGCAAAAGAGACCCAGTACTTC.

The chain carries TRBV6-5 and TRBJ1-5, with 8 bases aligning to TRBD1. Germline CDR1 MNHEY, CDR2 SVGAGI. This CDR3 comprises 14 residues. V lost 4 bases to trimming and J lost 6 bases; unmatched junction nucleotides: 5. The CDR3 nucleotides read TGTGCCAGCAGTTTGGACAGGGCTCTTCAGCCCCAGCATTTT. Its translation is CASSLDRALQPQHF.

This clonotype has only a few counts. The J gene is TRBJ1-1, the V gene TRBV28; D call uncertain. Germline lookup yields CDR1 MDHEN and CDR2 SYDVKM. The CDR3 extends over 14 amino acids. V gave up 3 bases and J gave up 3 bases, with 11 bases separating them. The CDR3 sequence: CASSFHRTDTEAFF. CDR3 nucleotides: TGTGCCAGCAGTTTCCATCGGACGGACACTGAAGCTTTCTTT. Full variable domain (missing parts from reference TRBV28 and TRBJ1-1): DVKVTQSSRYLVKRTGEKVFLECVQDMDHENMFWYRQDPGLGLRLIYFSYDVKMKEKGDIPEGYSVSREKKERFSLILESASTNQTSMYLCASSFHRTDTEAFFGQGTRLTVV.

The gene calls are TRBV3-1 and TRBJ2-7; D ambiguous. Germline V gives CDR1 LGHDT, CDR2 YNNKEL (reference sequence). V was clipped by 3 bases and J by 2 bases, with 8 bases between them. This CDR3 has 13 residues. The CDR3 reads CASSHAVTYEQYF. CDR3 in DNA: TGTGCCAGCAGCCACGCCGTAACCTACGAGCAGTACTTC.

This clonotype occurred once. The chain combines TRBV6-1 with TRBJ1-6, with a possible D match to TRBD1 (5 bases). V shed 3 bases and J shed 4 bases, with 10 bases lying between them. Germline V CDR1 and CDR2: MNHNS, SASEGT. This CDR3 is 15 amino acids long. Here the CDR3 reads CASSDREFYNSPLHF. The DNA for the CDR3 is TGTGCCAGCAGTGACAGGGAATTTTATAATTCACCCCTCCACTTT.

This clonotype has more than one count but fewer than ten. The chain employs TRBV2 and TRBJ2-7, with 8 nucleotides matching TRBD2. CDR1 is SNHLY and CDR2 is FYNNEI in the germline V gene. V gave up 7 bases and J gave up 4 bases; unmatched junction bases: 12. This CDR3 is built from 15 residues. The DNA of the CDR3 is TGTGCCAGCACGGCGGGGGTAGCGGGGAGTTACGAGCAGTACTTC. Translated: CASTAGVAGSYEQYF.

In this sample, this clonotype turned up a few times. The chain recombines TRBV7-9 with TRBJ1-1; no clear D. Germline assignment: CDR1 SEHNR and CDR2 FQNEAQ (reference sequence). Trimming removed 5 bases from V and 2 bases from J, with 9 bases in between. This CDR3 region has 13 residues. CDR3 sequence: CASSLPANTEAFF. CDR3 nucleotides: TGTGCCAGCAGCCTTCCGGCTAACACTGAAGCTTTCTTT.

CDR3 loop: CSVGGAVNYGYTF. The CDR3 DNA reads as TGCAGCGTTGGGGGGGCAGTGAACTATGGCTACACCTTC. The gene calls are TRBV29-1 and TRBJ1-2; tentative D call: TRBD1 (6 bases). The V and J ends lost 4 bases and 2 bases respectively, with 11 bases between them. The CDR3 spans 13 residues. Germline V CDR1 and CDR2: SQVTM, ANQGSEA.

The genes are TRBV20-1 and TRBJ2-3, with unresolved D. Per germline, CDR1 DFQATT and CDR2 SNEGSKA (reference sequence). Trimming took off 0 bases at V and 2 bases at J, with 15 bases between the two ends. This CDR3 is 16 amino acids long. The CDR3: CSARDYQSDTTDTQYF. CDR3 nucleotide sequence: TGCAGTGCTAGAGATTACCAGAGCGATACCACAGATACGCAGTATTTT.

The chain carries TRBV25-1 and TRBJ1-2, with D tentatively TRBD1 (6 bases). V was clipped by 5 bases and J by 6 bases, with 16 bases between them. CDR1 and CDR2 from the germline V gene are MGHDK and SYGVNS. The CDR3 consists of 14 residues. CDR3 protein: CASSPYTPGDGYTF. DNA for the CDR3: TGTGCCAGCAGTCCCTATACCCCAGGGGATGGCTACACCTTC.

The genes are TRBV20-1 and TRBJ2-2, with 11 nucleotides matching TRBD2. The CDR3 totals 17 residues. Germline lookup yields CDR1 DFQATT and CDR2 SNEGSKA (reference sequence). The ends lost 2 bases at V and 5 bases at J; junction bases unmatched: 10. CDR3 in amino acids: CSARPPGLADLTGELFF. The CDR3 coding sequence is TGCAGTGCTAGACCCCCGGGACTAGCGGACCTAACCGGGGAGCTGTTTTTT.

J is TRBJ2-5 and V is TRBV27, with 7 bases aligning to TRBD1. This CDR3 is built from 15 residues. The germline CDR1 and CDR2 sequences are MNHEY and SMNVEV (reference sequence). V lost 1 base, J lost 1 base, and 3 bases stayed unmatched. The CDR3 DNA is TGTGCCAGCAGTTTATTCAGGGGGAGCCAAGAGACCCAGTACTTC. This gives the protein CASSLFRGSQETQYF.

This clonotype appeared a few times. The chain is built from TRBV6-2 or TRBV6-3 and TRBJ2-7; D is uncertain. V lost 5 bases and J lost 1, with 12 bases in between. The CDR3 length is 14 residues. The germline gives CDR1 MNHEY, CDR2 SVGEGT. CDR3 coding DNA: TGTGCCAGCAGTCCAGACGGAAAGTCCTACGAGCAGTACTTC. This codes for CASSPDGKSYEQYF.

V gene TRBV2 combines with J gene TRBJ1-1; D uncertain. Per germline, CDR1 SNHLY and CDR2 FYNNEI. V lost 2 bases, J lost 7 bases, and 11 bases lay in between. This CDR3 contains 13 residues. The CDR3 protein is CASSEQAGIEAFF. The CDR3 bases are TGTGCCAGCAGTGAACAAGCAGGCATTGAAGCTTTCTTT.

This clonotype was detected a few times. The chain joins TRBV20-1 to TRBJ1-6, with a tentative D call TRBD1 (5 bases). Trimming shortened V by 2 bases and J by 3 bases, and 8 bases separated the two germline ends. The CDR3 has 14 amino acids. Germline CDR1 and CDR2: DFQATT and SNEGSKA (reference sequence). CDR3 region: CSARQGGYNSPLHF. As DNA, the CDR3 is TGCAGTGCTAGACAGGGAGGCTATAATTCACCCCTCCACTTT.

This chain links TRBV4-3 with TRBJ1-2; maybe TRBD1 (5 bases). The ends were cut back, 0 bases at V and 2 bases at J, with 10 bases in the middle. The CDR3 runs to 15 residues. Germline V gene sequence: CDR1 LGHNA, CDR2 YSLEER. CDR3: CASSQDQEGNYGYTF. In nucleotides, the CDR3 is TGCGCCAGCAGCCAAGATCAGGAGGGGAACTATGGCTACACCTTC.